This TCR beta chain is from a study of CXCR3-negative and CXCR3-positive naive CD8 T cells (dated by TCRdb to between 2017 and 2020). As for the study more broadly: In total, some 140 million TRB reads were obtained, corresponding to roughly 1.5 +/- 0.3 million reads per library. The diversity and physicochemical repertoire analyses included fewer than twelve donors pooled from two independent experiments. TRBV-TRBJ cluster analysis included naive subsets from roughly 5 donors and memory cells from 3 donors. Paper-wide results and their limitations: Because surface CD5, which is linked to self-reactivity in mice, was comparable between the naive subsets, TCR interaction strength was also inferred from TRB CDR3 physicochemical properties. Freshly isolated PBMCs were used for most assays because CXCR3 expression went down partially after cryopreservation. Repertoire diversity was comparably high in both naive subsets but much lower in memory CD8+ T cells. TRB CDR3s from CXCR3-positive naive cells showed higher hydrophobicity (lower Kidera factor 4), lower energy, and higher strength and volume indices than CXCR3-negative naive cells. TRBV-TRBJ usage was similar between naive CXCR3-negative and CXCR3-positive cells from the same donor, while memory cells showed distinct patterns.

Counted from cysteine to phenylalanine, this CDR3 has 15 amino acids. DNA is not recorded here. The germline V gene gives CDR1 as MDHEN and CDR2 as SYDVKM. With respect to this clonotype: Its antigen remains unidentified.

For each CD8+ T cell subset, flow sorting was done in triplicate, and 300,000 or so cells per subset went directly into RLT lysis buffer. To keep memory contaminants out, a stringent definition of naive CD8+ T cells was applied: CD45RO-CCR7+CD27+CD95-. Using standard density gradient centrifugation, peripheral blood mononuclear cells were isolated from buffy coats. Naive CXCR3-negative and CXCR3-positive CD8+ T cells were flow-sorted on a FACSAria III. Total RNA was extracted from sorted cells with an RNeasy Mini Kit. The instrument was a NextSeq 550. The Human TCR Profiling Kit (MiLaboratory) was used to make UMI-labeled 5' RACE TRB cDNA libraries. The full amount of extracted RNA was used for cDNA synthesis, and the full amount of resulting cDNA was used for PCR amplification. Libraries were prepared in parallel with an identical number of PCR cycles. The study's own analysis went as follows. With a minimum of two reads required per UMI, MIGEC and MiXCR pulled out about 52,000 +/- 9,100 unique UMI-labeled TRB cDNA molecules from each library. On average, each library contained 40,000 +/- 10,000 functional in-frame TRB CDR3 nucleotide clonotypes without stop codons. Diversity metrics, including normalized Shannon-Wiener and Chao1, were computed in VDJtools after downsampling to 5000 UMI-labeled TRB molecules per sample. Clonotype-size-weighted physicochemical properties of the central five CDR3 residues (interaction energy, strength, volume and Kidera factor 4) were computed in VDJtools. The reads were reprocessed in TCRdb, with one entry per CDR3 protein sequence and no accompanying DNA. The V and J calls shown here were made by TCRdb, not taken from the authors' results. The sample table on file contains roughly 110,000 distinct CDR3 sequences. 0.36% of the sample is in the top ten clones.

Sequencing was performed on naive CXCR3+ CD8+ T cells from blood. What the cell subset or site label conveys for this sample: CD45RO-CCR7+CD27+CD95- naive CD8+ T cells expressing CXCR3 (TNR3+). The chain uses TRBV28 and TRBJ2-1; TCRdb lists TRBD1, though no DNA is available to test this call. This TCR derives from a human donor in good health. Some clones in this sample may be carry-over from other donors' samples. The CDR3 region: CASSIQEPGYSEQFF.